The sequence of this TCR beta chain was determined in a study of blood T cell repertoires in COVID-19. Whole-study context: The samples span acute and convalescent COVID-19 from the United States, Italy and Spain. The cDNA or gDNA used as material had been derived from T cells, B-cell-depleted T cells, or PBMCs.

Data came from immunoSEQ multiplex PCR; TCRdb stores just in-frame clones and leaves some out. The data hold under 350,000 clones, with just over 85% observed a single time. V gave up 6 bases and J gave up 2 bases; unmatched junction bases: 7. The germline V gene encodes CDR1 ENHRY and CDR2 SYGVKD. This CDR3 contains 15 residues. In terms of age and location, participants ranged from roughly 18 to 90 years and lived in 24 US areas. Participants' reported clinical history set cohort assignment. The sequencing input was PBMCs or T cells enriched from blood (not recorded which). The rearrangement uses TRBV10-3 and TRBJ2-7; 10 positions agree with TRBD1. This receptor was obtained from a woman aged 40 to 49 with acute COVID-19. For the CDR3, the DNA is TGTGCCATCAGCACCCAAGGGACAGGGGCCTACGAGCAGTACTTC. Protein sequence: CAISTQGTGAYEQYF.